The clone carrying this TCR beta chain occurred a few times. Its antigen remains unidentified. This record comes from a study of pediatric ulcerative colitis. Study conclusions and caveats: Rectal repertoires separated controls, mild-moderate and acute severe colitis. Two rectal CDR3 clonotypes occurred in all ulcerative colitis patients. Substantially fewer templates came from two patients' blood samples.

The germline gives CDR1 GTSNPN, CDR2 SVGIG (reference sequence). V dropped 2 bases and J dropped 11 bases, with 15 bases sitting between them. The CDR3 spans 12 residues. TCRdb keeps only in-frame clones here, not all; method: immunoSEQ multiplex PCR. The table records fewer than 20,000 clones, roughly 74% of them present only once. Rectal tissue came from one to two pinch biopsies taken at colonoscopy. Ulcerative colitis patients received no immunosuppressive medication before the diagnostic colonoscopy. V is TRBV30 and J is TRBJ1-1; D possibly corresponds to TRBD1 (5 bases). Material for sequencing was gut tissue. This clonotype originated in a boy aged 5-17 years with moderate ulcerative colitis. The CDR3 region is CAWSSGTHGAFF. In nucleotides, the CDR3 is TGTGCCTGGAGTTCCGGGACCCACGGGGCTTTCTTT.